A single sample is the source of the 11 T cell receptor beta chains below, sequenced in a study of Graves' ophthalmopathy and Graves' hyperthyroidism. For repertoire sequencing, the TCR beta CDR3 regions were amplified from RNA transcripts. The library came from an HTBI-primed first-round RT-PCR and a second-round multiplex PCR. TCRdb re-called the multiplex PCR reads through MiXCR, storing one row per CDR3 protein. The sample lists approximately 380,000 distinct CDR3 sequences, 21% occurring once. Sequencing used peripheral blood. The receptors were gathered from a woman under 30 with stable Graves' hyperthyroidism.

With respect to this clonotype: Relative to the germline gene, one junction end is altered; a read error may explain this. V is TRBV30 and J is TRBJ1-1; D might be TRBD1 (5 bases). CDR1 GTSNPN and CDR2 SVGIG come from the germline V gene (reference sequence). The CDR3 contains 14 residues. CDR3 nucleotide sequence: TGTGCCTGGACCGCGGCGGGGGGTAACGGTGAAGCTCTCTTT. It yields the protein CAWTAAGGNGEALF.

V is TRBV30 and J is TRBJ1-2; possibly TRBD1 for D (5 bases). The CDR3 is 12 amino acids. Trimming took off 2 bases at V and 8 bases at J, with 12 bases between the two ends. CDR1 GTSNPN and CDR2 SVGIG come from the germline V gene (reference sequence). Written as DNA, the CDR3 is TGTGCCTGGAGTCCAGGGCGCATGGGCTACACCTTC. It codes for CAWSPGRMGYTF.

The chain carries TRBV6-5 and TRBJ1-2, with D possibly being TRBD1 (5 bases). This CDR3 has 15 residues. The V end lost 0 bases, the J end lost 5 bases, and 13 bases lay between the germline ends. Germline assignment: CDR1 MNHEY and CDR2 SVGAGI. The CDR3 here is CASSYSPGTAYGYTF. The CDR3 DNA is TGTGCCAGCAGTTACTCGCCGGGGACGGCGTATGGCTACACCTTC.

This clonotype was seen only a few times. The rearrangement links TRBV12-3 or TRBV12-4 to TRBJ1-3; D is undetermined. CDR3 length: 13 residues. Trimming removed 7 bases from V and 8 bases from J, with 15 bases in between. As DNA, the CDR3 is TGTGCCAGCACATTACCCTTACAACACACCATATATTTT. Its translation: CASTLPLQHTIYF.

This clonotype showed up many times. The chain uses TRBV15 and TRBJ2-5, with D possibly called TRBD1 or TRBD2 (5 bases each). CDR3 length: 15 residues. The V end lost 0 bases, the J end lost 5 bases, and 13 bases lay between the germline ends. Germline V CDR1 and CDR2: LNHNV, YYDKDF (reference sequence). The DNA for the CDR3 is TGTGCCACCAGCAGAGATAGAGGGGCCTGGGAGACCCAGTACTTC. Translating gives CATSRDRGAWETQYF. The full variable domain, in which reference TRBV15 and TRBJ2-5 provide the parts outside the CDR3, is DAMVIQNPRYQVTQFGKPVTLSCSQTLNHNVMYWYQQKSSQAPKLLFHYYDKDFNNEADTPDNFQSRRPNTSFCFLDIRSPGLGDTAMYLCATSRDRGAWETQYFGPGTRLLVL.

This clonotype came up many times. The chain is built from TRBV11-2 and TRBJ2-5, with D perhaps being TRBD1 or TRBD2 (5 bases each). V gave up 6 bases and J gave up 4 bases, with 15 bases separating them. The germline CDR1 and CDR2 sequences are SGHAT and FQNNGV. The CDR3 is made up of 14 amino acids. CDR3 in DNA: TGTGCCAGCAGTTGGTTTGGGGGTAGAGAGACCCAGTACTTC. It codes for CASSWFGGRETQYF.

This clonotype was detected ten times or more. The CDR3 loop reads CAISYDRAGYTF. CDR3 in DNA: TGTGCCATCTCTTACGACAGGGCTGGCTACACCTTC. The rearrangement links TRBV10-3 to TRBJ1-2; 7 bases are shared with TRBD1. Germline V lookup: CDR1 ENHRY, CDR2 SYGVKD. V trimming: 8 bases; J trimming: 7 bases; junction bases outside the gene matches: 7. The CDR3 runs 12 residues.

The genes are TRBV2 and TRBJ1-1; TRBD1 might be the D (6 bases). There are 14 residues in the CDR3. From germline, CDR1 is SNHLY and CDR2 FYNNEI. V lost 4 bases, J lost 3 bases, and 12 bases lay in between. DNA of the CDR3: TGTGCCAGCAGTGCTACAGGGACGGACACTGAAGCTTTCTTT. It is translated as CASSATGTDTEAFF.

This clonotype was seen ten or more times. This rearrangement joins TRBV28 to TRBJ2-2; D remains ambiguous. Trimming pared 2 bases from V and 0 bases from J, leaving 7 bases between. From germline, CDR1 is MDHEN and CDR2 SYDVKM. This CDR3 is 15 amino acids long. The CDR3 protein is CASSLDTPNTGELFF. CDR3 DNA sequence: TGTGCCAGCAGTTTAGACACCCCGAACACCGGGGAGCTGTTTTTT.

This clonotype was recorded many times. The chain links TRBV27 to TRBJ2-5; 9 bases fit TRBD1. The V and J ends lost 5 bases and 4 bases, in that order; junction bases with no gene match: 8. This CDR3 has 15 residues. Germline-derived CDR1 and CDR2 are MNHEY and SMNVEV (reference sequence). The CDR3, as DNA: TGTGCCAGCAGTACGTACAGGGGGCTGATAGAGACCCAGTACTTC. Translating it yields CASSTYRGLIETQYF.

Many counts were recorded for this clonotype. The CDR3 region is CAISLGGQGTEAFF. CDR3 DNA: TGTGCCATCAGTCTGGGGGGACAGGGCACTGAAGCTTTCTTT. V gene TRBV10-3 combines with J gene TRBJ1-1; 9 nucleotides match TRBD1. V lost 5 bases to trimming and J lost 4 bases; unmatched junction nucleotides: 5. Germline CDR1 and CDR2: ENHRY and SYGVKD. The CDR3 length is 14 residues.